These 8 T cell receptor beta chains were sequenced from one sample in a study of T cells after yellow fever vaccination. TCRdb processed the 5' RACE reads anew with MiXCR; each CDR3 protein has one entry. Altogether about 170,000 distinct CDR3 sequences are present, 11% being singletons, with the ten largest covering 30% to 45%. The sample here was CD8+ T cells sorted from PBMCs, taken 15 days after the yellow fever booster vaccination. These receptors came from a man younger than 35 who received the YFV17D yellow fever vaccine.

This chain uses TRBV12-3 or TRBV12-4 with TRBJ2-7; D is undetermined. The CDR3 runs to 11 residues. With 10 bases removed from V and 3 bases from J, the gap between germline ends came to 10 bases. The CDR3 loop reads CAIRTDYEQYF. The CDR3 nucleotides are TGTGCCATCAGAACAGACTACGAGCAGTACTTC.

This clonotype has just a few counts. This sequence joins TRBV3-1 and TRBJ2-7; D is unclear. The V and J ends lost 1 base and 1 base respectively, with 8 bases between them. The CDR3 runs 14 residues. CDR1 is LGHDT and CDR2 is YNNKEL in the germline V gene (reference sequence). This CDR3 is CASSQARLSYEQYF. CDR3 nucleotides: TGTGCCAGCAGCCAAGCCAGGCTGTCCTACGAGCAGTACTTC.

CDR3 sequence: CASSHLGTGPFF. In DNA form, the CDR3 reads TGTGCCAGCAGCCATCTCGGGACAGGCCCTTTCTTT. The rearrangement joins TRBV7-6 to TRBJ1-1; 8 bases are a match to TRBD1. Germline trimming cut 5 bases from V and 12 bases from J; bases unmatched to any gene: 8. CDR1 and CDR2 (germline): SGHVS, FNYEAQ. CDR3 length: 12 residues.

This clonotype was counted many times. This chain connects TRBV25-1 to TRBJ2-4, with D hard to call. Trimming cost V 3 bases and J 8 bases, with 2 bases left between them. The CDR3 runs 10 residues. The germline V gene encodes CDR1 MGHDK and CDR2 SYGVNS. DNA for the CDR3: TGTGCCAGCAGTGACTACATTCAGTACTTC. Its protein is CASSDYIQYF.

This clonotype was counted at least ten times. This chain's CDR3 is CASSLSDRYNEQFF. In nucleotides, the CDR3 is TGTGCCAGCAGTTTATCAGACAGGTACAATGAGCAGTTCTTC. V is TRBV27 and J is TRBJ2-1; D is perhaps TRBD1 (6 bases). This CDR3 is built from 14 residues. V lost 0 bases to trimming and J lost 4 bases, with 7 bases between them. Germline CDR1 and CDR2: MNHEY and SMNVEV (reference sequence).

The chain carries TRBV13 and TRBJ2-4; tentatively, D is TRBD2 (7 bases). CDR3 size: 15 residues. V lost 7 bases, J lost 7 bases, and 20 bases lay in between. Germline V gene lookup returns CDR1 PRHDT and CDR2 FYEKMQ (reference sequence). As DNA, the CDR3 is TGTGCCAGCACCCTAGACCGGGGGGCCGACAACATTCAGTACTTC. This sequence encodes CASTLDRGADNIQYF. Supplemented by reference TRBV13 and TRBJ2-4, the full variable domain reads AAGVIQSPRHLIKEKRETATLKCYPIPRHDTVYWYQQGPGQDPQFLISFYEKMQSDKGSIPDRFSAQQFSDYHSELNMSSLELGDSALYFCASTLDRGADNIQYFGAGTRLSVL.

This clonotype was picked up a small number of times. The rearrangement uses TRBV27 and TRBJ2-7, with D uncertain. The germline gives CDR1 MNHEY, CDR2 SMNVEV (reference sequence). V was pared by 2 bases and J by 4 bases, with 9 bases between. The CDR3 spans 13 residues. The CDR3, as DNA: TGTGCCAGCAGTTTAGGTTTTAGGTACGAGCAGTACTTC. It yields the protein CASSLGFRYEQYF.

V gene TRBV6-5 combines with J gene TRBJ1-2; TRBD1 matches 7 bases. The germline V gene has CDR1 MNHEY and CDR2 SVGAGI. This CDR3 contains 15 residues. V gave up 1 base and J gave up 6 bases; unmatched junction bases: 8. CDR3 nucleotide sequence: TGTGCCAGCAGTTACTACAGGGGCCCTCCGGATGGCTACACCTTC. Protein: CASSYYRGPPDGYTF.